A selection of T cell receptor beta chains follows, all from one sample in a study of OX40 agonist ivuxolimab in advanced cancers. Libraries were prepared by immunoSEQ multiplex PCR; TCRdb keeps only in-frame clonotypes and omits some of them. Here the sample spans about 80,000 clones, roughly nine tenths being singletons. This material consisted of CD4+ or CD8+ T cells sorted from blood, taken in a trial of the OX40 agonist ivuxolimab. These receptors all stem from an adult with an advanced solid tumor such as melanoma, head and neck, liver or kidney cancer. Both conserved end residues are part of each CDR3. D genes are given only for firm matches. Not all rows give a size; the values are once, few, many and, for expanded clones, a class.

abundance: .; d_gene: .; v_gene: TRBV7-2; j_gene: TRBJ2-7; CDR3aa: CASSWGHQKGTNEQYF; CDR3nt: TGTGCCAGCAGCTGGGGACATCAGAAAGGGACGAACGAGCAGTACTTC
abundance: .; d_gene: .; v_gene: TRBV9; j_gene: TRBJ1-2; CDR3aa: CASSSGPGRRGYGYTF; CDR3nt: TGTGCCAGCAGCTCGGGTCCAGGTAGGAGAGGCTATGGCTACACCTTC
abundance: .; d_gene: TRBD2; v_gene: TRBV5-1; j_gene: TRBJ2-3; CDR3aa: CASALAGATDTQYF; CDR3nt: TGCGCCAGCGCACTAGCGGGAGCCACAGATACGCAGTATTTT
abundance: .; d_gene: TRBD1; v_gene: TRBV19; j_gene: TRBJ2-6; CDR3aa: CASRIRQGFDYGANVLTF; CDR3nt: TGTGCCAGTAGAATCAGACAGGGGTTTGATTATGGGGCCAACGTCCTGACTTTC
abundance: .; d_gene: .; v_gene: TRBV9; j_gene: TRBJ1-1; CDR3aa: CASSVGSENTEAFF; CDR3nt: TGTGCCAGCAGCGTAGGCAGTGAGAACACTGAAGCTTTCTTT
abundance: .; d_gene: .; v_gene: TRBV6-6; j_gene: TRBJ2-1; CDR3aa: CASSAGQGNNEQFF; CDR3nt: TGTGCCAGCAGTGCCGGCCAGGGGAACAATGAGCAGTTCTTC
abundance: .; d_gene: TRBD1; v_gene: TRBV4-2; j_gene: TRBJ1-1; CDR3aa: CASSLTGGGTEAFF; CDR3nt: TGTGCCAGCAGCCTCACAGGGGGGGGCACTGAAGCTTTCTTT
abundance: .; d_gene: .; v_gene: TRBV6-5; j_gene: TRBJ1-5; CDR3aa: CASRPHGGGNQPQHF; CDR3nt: TGTGCCAGCAGGCCTCACGGAGGGGGCAATCAGCCCCAGCATTTT
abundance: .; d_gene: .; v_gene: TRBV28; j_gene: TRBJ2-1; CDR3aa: CASSSYRFSYNEQFF; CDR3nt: TGTGCCAGCAGTTCCTACCGGTTCTCCTACAATGAGCAGTTCTTC
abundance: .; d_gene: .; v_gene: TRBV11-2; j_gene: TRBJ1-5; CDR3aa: CASSHSGNQPQHF; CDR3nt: TGTGCCAGCAGCCATTCGGGCAATCAGCCCCAGCATTTT
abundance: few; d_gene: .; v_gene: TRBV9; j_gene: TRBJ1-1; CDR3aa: CASTLDPQGTEAFF; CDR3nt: TGTGCCAGCACCCTCGACCCTCAGGGGACTGAAGCTTTCTTT
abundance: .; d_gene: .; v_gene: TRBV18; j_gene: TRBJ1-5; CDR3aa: CASSRVQDSNQPQHF; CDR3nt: TGTGCCAGCTCACGGGTACAGGATAGCAATCAGCCCCAGCATTTT
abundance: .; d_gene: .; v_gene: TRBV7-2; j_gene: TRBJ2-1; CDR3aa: CASSLKGRTYNEQFF; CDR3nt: TGTGCCAGCAGCTTAAAGGGACGGACCTACAATGAGCAGTTCTTC
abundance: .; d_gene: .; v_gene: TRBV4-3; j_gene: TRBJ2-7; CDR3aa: CASSQEFGAEQYF; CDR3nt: TGCGCCAGCAGCCAAGAATTCGGGGCCGAGCAGTACTTC
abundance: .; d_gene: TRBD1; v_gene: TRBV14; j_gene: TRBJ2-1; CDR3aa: CASSQWDRGNNEQFF; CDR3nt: TGTGCCAGCAGCCAATGGGACAGGGGTAACAATGAGCAGTTCTTC
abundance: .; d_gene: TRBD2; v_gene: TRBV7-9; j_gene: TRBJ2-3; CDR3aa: CASSRGLAGTDTQYF; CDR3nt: TGTGCCAGCAGCCGCGGGCTAGCGGGCACAGATACGCAGTATTTT
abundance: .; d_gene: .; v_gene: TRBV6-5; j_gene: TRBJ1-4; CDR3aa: CASSYSFQNEKLFF; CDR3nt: TGTGCCAGCAGTTACTCGTTCCAGAATGAAAAACTGTTTTTT
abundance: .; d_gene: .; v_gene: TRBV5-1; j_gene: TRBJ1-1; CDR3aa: CASSLGGLNTEAFF; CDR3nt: TGCGCCAGCAGCTTGGGTGGGTTGAACACTGAAGCTTTCTTT
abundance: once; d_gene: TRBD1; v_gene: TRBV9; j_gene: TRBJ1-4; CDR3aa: CASSGDRGGEKLFF; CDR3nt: TGTGCCAGCAGTGGGGACAGGGGTGGGGAAAAACTGTTTTTT
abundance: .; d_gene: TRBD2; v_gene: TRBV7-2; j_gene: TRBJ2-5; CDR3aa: CASSRSGRGETQYF; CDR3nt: TGTGCCAGCAGCCGTAGCGGGAGGGGAGAGACCCAGTACTTC
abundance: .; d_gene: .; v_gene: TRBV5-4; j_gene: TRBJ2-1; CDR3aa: CASSLDSDNLVEQFF; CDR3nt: TGTGCCAGCAGCTTGGATTCGGACAACCTAGTGGAGCAGTTCTTC
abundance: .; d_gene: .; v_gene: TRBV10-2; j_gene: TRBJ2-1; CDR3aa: CASGKRGAYNEQFF; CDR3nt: TGCGCCAGCGGCAAACGGGGGGCTTACAATGAGCAGTTCTTC
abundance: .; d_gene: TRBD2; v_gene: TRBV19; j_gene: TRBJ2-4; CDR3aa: CASSIAQGLAGGGENIQYF; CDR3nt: TGTGCCAGTAGTATAGCTCAGGGACTAGCGGGAGGGGGGGAAAACATTCAGTACTTC
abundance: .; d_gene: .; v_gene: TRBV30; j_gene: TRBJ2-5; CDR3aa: CAWSVRETQYF; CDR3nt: TGTGCCTGGAGTGTACGTGAGACCCAGTACTTC
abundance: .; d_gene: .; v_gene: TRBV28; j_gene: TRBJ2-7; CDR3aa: CASSLAGTNPSHEQYF; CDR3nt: TGTGCCAGCAGTTTAGCCGGGACGAACCCCTCCCACGAGCAGTACTTC
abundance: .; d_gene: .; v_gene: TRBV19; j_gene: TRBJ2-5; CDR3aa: CARYRVQETQYF; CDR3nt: TGTGCCAGATACCGGGTCCAAGAGACCCAGTACTTC
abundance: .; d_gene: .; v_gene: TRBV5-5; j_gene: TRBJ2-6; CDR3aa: CASSPQGRSGANVLTF; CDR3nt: TGTGCCAGCAGCCCGCAGGGTCGGTCTGGGGCCAACGTCCTGACTTTC
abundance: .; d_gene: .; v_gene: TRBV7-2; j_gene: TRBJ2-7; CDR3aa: CASSLRSYEQYF; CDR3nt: TGTGCCAGCAGCTTACGTAGCTACGAGCAGTACTTC
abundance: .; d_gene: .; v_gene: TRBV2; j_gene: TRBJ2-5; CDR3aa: CASSVLPGEQETQYF; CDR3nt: TGTGCCAGCAGTGTTCTTCCAGGGGAACAAGAGACCCAGTACTTC
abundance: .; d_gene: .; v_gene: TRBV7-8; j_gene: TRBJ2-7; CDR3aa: CASSLEGRGWNYEQYF; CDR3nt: TGTGCCAGCAGCTTAGAGGGGCGTGGATGGAACTACGAGCAGTACTTC
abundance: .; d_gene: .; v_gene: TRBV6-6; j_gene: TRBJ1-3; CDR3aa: CASSYISSGNTIYF; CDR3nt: TGTGCCAGCAGTTATATATCTTCTGGAAACACCATATATTTT
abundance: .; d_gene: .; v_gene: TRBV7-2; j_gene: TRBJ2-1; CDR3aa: CASSLIRLSVNEQFF; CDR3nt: TGTGCCAGCAGCTTAATACGTCTTAGCGTTAATGAGCAGTTCTTC
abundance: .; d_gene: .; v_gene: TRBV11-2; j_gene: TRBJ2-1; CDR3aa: CASSLERRPSYNEQFF; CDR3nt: TGTGCCAGCAGCTTAGAGCGGAGACCCTCCTACAATGAGCAGTTCTTC
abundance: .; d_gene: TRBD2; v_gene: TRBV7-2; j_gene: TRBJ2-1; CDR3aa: CASSSPAGGSGNEQFF; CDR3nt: TGTGCCAGCAGTTCTCCAGCGGGAGGGTCGGGAAATGAGCAGTTCTTC
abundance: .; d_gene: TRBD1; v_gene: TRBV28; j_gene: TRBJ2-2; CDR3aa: CASSLRGTGVSGELFF; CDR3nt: TGTGCCAGCAGTTTGAGGGGGACAGGGGTTAGCGGGGAGCTGTTTTTT
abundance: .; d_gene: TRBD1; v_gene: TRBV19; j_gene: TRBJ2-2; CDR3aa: CASSIHRGLYTGELFF; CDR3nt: TGTGCCAGTAGTATCCACAGGGGCTTATACACCGGGGAGCTGTTTTTT
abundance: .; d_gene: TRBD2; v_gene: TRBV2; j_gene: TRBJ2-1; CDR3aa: CASSIRTSFDEQFF; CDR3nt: TGTGCCAGCAGTATACGGACTAGCTTCGATGAGCAGTTCTTC